The next 5 T cell receptor beta chains were all read from a single sample in a study of blood T cell repertoires in COVID-19. The method was immunoSEQ multiplex PCR; TCRdb's version includes in-frame clones alone and lacks a portion of them. The sample carries about 170,000 clones, about 81% recorded once. The sample comprised peripheral blood. Receptor source: an older woman with acute or convalescent COVID-19.

The V and J genes are TRBV7-2 and TRBJ1-6; D possibly corresponds to TRBD1 (6 bases). Trimming stripped 5 bases from V and 6 bases from J, with 8 bases between. The CDR3 runs to 13 residues. In germline, CDR1 is SGHTA, CDR2 FQGNSA. The CDR3 region has the DNA TGTGCCAGCAGCCGACAGGTTAATTCACCCCTCCACTTT. It translates to CASSRQVNSPLHF.

J is TRBJ2-3 and V is TRBV19, with TRBD1 as a possible D gene (7 bases). V gave up 10 bases and J gave up 4 bases, with 15 bases separating them. The germline gives CDR1 LNHDA, CDR2 SQIVND (reference sequence). The CDR3 runs to 13 residues. CDR3 region: CATAQGRPDTQYF. The CDR3, as DNA: TGTGCCACCGCACAGGGGAGGCCAGATACGCAGTATTTT.

The chain links TRBV5-1 to TRBJ1-1; TRBD1 matches at 9 bases. Per germline, CDR1 SGHRS and CDR2 YFSETQ. The CDR3 runs 14 residues. J lost 5 bases, V lost 4 bases, and 6 bases had no gene match. CDR3: CASSTGQGGTEAFF. Written as DNA, the CDR3 is TGCGCCAGCAGCACGGGACAGGGAGGAACTGAAGCTTTCTTT.

J is TRBJ1-5 and V is TRBV27, with 7 bases fitting TRBD1. V lost 7 bases and J lost 6; bases outside the gene matches: 6. CDR1 is MNHEY and CDR2 is SMNVEV in the germline V gene (reference sequence). The CDR3 covers 13 residues. The CDR3 loop reads CASTGGVGQPQHF. CDR3 sequence (DNA): TGTGCCAGCACAGGGGGAGTTGGTCAGCCCCAGCATTTT.

The chain recombines TRBV18 with TRBJ1-5; D not certain. The germline V gene has CDR1 KGHSH and CDR2 LQKENI. Trimming pared 2 bases from V and 4 bases from J, leaving 6 bases between. This CDR3 is built from 13 residues. The CDR3 nucleotides are TGTGCCAGCTCACCAGGGAGAAATCAGCCCCAGCATTTT. Translation: CASSPGRNQPQHF. Looking up the rest from reference TRBV18 and TRBJ1-5 gives the full variable domain: NAGVMQNPRHLVRRRGQEARLRCSPMKGHSHVYWYRQLPEEGLKFMVYLQKENIIDESGMPKERFSAEFPKEGPSILRIQQVVRGDSAAYFCASSPGRNQPQHFGDGTRLSIL.